This is a list of T cell receptor beta chains from one sample in a study of shared clonotypes between healthy human individuals. Assay used: immunoSEQ multiplex PCR; TCRdb lists only in-frame clones, some missing. The sample includes around 2,100,000 clones, less than 95% of them seen just once. Input material: naive CD8+ T cells sorted from blood. The receptors come from a man between 18 and 29 years old in good health. The conserved cysteine and the conserved F or W are not part of the CDR3 here. Each record gives: clone size, J gene, V gene, CDR3 protein. Rows give clone size only sometimes, using once, few, many, or a class for an expanded clone.

clone size: -; J gene: TRBJ2-1; V gene: TRBV27; CDR3 protein: ASSLTHLNEQF
clone size: -; J gene: TRBJ2-1; V gene: TRBV30; CDR3 protein: AWSTGTGINEQF
clone size: -; J gene: TRBJ2-6; V gene: TRBV28; CDR3 protein: ASSSGTDMLGANVLT
clone size: -; J gene: TRBJ2-1; V gene: TRBV6-5; CDR3 protein: ASSYREFDEQF
clone size: -; J gene: TRBJ1-1; V gene: TRBV10-3; CDR3 protein: AISESGENTEAF
clone size: -; J gene: TRBJ1-4; V gene: TRBV28; CDR3 protein: ASNTAATNEKLF
clone size: -; J gene: TRBJ2-7; V gene: TRBV2; CDR3 protein: ASGPPREQY
clone size: -; J gene: TRBJ2-3; V gene: TRBV15; CDR3 protein: ATRTGTGGPTDTQY
clone size: once; J gene: TRBJ2-5; V gene: TRBV4-2; CDR3 protein: ASSQEEAYQETQY
clone size: -; J gene: TRBJ2-7; V gene: TRBV5-6; CDR3 protein: ASSFAGTGGYEQY
clone size: -; J gene: TRBJ2-5; V gene: TRBV30; CDR3 protein: AWKGDVQETQY
clone size: -; J gene: TRBJ2-3; V gene: TRBV30; CDR3 protein: AWNTGVSTDTQY
clone size: -; J gene: TRBJ2-1; V gene: TRBV25-1; CDR3 protein: ASSRGASSYNEQF
clone size: -; J gene: TRBJ2-7; V gene: TRBV5-1; CDR3 protein: ASRLGTSGFYEQY
clone size: -; J gene: TRBJ2-7; V gene: TRBV2; CDR3 protein: ASSEGLADSYEQY
clone size: -; J gene: TRBJ2-5; V gene: TRBV13; CDR3 protein: ASSPEGQTQY
clone size: -; J gene: TRBJ1-2; V gene: TRBV29-1; CDR3 protein: SVEGGGPYGYT
clone size: once; J gene: TRBJ2-7; V gene: TRBV6-1; CDR3 protein: ASSEGLALSYEQY
clone size: -; J gene: TRBJ2-5; V gene: TRBV5-4; CDR3 protein: ASSWGGLGNEETQY
clone size: -; J gene: TRBJ1-2; V gene: TRBV6-1; CDR3 protein: ASSEARDYGYT
clone size: -; J gene: TRBJ1-1; V gene: TRBV5-4; CDR3 protein: ASSLLSIDAF
clone size: -; J gene: TRBJ2-3; V gene: TRBV6-6; CDR3 protein: ASSPDQGLDTDTQY
clone size: -; J gene: TRBJ2-1; V gene: TRBV5-6; CDR3 protein: ASSSGLHQF
clone size: -; J gene: TRBJ2-1; V gene: TRBV7-9; CDR3 protein: ASRALETGVNEQF
clone size: -; J gene: TRBJ2-2; V gene: TRBV7-2; CDR3 protein: ASSWEGGYTGELF
clone size: -; J gene: TRBJ2-7; V gene: TRBV7-9; CDR3 protein: ASSLGQGAFYEQY
clone size: -; J gene: TRBJ2-1; V gene: TRBV5-1; CDR3 protein: ASSPGTPSSYNEQF
clone size: -; J gene: TRBJ1-1; V gene: TRBV30; CDR3 protein: AWSVVEGDTEAF
clone size: -; J gene: TRBJ2-5; V gene: TRBV28; CDR3 protein: ASSFIPYGETQY
clone size: -; J gene: TRBJ1-5; V gene: TRBV27; CDR3 protein: ASSPGQGHEWISNQPQH
clone size: -; J gene: TRBJ2-7; V gene: TRBV5-6; CDR3 protein: ASSPDRAYSSYEQY
clone size: -; J gene: TRBJ2-3; V gene: TRBV6-5; CDR3 protein: ASSYGTSGSTDTQY